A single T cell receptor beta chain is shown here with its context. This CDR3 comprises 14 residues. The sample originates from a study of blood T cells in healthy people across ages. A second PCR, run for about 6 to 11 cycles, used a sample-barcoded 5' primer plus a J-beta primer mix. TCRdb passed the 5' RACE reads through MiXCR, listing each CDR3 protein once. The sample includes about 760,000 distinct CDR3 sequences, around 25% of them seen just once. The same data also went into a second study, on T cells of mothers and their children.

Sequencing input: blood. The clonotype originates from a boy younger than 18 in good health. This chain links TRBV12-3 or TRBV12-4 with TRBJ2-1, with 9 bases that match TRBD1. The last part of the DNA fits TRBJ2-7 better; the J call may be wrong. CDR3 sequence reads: CASRRTGEAYEQYF. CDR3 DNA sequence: TGTGCCAGCAGGCGGACAGGGGAGGCCTACGAGCAGTACTTC.